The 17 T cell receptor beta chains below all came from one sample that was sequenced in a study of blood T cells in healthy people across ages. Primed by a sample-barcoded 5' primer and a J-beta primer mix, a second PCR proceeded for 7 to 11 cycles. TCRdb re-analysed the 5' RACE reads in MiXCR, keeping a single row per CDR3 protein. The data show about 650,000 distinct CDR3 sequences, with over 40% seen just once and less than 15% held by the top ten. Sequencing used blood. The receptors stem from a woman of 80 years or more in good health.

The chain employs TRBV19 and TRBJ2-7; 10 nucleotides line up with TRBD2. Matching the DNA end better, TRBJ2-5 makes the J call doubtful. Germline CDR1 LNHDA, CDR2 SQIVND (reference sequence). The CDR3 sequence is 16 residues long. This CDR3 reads CATCWGLAGVEETQYF. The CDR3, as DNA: TGTGCCACGTGTTGGGGGCTAGCGGGAGTAGAAGAGACCCAGTACTTC.

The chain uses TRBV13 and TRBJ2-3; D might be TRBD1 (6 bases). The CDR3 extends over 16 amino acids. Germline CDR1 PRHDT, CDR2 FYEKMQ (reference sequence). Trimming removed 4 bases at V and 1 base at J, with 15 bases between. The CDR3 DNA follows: TGTGCCAGCAGCTCCAAAACCAAGGGGGGCACAGATACGCAGTATTTT. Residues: CASSSKTKGGTDTQYF.

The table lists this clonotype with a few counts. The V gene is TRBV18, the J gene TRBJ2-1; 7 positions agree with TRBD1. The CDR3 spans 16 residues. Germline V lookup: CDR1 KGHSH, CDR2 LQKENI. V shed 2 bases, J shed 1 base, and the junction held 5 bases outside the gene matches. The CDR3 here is CASSPSSDRSYNEQFF. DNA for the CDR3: TGTGCCAGCTCACCATCCTCGGACAGGTCCTACAATGAGCAGTTCTTC.

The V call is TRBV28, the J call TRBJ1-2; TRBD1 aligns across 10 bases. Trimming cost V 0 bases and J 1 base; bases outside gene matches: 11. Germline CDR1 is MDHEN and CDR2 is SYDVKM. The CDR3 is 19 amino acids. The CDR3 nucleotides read TGTGCCAGCAGTTTATGGTTTGACGCGACAGGGGGCTATAACTATGGCTACACCTTC. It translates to CASSLWFDATGGYNYGYTF.

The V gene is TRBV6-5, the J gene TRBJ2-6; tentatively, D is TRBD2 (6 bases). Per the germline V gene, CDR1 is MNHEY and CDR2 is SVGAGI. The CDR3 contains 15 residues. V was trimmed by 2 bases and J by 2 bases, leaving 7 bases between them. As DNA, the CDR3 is TGTGCCAGCAGTTACCGGGGGACTGGGGCCAACGTCCTGACTTTC. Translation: CASSYRGTGANVLTF.

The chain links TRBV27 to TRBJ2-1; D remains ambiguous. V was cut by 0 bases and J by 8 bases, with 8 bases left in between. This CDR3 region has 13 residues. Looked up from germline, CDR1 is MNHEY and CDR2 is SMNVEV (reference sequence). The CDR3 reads CASSLSAEYEQFF. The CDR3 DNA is TGTGCCAGCAGTTTATCTGCGGAGTATGAGCAGTTCTTC.

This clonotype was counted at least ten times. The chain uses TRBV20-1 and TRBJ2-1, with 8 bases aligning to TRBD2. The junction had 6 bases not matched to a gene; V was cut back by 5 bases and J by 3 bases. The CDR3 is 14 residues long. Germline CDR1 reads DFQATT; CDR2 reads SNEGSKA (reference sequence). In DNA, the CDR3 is TGCAGTGCTGTCCTAGCGGGCGGCTACAATGAGCAGTTCTTC. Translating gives CSAVLAGGYNEQFF.

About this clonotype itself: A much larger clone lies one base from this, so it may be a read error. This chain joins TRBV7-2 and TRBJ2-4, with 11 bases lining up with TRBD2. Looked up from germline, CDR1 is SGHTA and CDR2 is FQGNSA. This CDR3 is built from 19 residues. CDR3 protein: CACSGVGTSGALAKNIQYF. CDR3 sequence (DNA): TGTGCCTGCAGCGGGGTAGGGACTAGCGGAGCCCTAGCCAAAAACATTCAGTACTTC.

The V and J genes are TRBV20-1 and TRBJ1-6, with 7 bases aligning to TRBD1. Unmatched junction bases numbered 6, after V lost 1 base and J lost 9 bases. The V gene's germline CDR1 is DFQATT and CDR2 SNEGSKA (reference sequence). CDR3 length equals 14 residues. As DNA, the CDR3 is TGCAGTGCTAGAGTGGGGACAGATGGTTCACCCCTCCACTTT. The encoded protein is CSARVGTDGSPLHF.

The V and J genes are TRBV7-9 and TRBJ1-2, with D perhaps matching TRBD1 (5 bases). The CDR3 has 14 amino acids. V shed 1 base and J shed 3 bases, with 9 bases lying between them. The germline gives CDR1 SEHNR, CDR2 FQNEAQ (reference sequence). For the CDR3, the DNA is TGTGCCAGCAGCTTAGATCTGGGGCACTATGGCTACACCTTC. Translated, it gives CASSLDLGHYGYTF.

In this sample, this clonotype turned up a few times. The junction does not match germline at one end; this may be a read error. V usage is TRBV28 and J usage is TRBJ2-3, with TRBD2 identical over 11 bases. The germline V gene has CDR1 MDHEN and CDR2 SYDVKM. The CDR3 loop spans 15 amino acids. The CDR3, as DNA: TGTGCCGGCAGTTTTAGCGGGAGGGCGAGAGATACGCAGTATTTT. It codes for CAGSFSGRARDTQYF.

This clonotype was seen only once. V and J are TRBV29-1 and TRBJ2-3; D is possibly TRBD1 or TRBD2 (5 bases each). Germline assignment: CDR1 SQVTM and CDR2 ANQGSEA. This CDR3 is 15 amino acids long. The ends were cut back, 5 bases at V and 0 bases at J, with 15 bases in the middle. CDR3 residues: CSVSHGARSTDTQYF. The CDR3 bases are TGCAGCGTTTCCCACGGGGCCCGAAGCACAGATACGCAGTATTTT.

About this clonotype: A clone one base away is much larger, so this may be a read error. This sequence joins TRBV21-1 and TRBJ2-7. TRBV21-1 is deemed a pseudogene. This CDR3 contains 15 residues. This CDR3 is CASRSVASSYNEQYF. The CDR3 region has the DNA TGTGCCAGCAGATCAGTGGCTAGCTCCTACAATGAGCAGTACTTC.

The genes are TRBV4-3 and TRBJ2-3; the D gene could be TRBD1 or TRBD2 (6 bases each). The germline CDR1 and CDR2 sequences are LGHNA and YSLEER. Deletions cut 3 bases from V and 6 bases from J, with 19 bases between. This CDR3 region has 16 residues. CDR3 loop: CASSQVRGPGRDTQYF. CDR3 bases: TGCGCCAGCAGCCAGGTTCGGGGGCCGGGACGGGATACGCAGTATTTT.

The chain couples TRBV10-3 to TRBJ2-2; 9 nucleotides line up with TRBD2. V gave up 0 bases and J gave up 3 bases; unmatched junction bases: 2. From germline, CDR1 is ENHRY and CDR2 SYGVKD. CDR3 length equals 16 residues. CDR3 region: CAISESAGGDTGELFF. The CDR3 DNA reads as TGTGCCATCAGTGAGTCGGCGGGAGGGGACACCGGGGAGCTGTTTTTT.

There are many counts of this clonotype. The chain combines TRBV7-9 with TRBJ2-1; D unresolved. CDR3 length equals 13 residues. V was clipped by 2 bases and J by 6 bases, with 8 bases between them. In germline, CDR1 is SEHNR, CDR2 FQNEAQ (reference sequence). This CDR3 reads CASSLSNLNEQFF. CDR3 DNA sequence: TGTGCCAGCAGCTTAAGTAACCTCAATGAGCAGTTCTTC. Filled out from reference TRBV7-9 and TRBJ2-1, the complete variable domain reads DTGVSQNPRHKITKRGQNVTFRCDPISEHNRLYWYRQTLGQGPEFLTYFQNEAQLEKSRLLSDRFSAERPKGSFSTLEIQRTEQGDSAMYLCASSLSNLNEQFFGPGTRLTVL.

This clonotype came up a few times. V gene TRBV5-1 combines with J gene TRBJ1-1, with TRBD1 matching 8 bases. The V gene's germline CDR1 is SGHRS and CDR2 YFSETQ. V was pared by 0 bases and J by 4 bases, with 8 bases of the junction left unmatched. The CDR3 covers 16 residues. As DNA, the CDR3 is TGCGCCAGCAGCTTGGGCGGGACAGGTGGTATCACTGAAGCTTTCTTT. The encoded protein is CASSLGGTGGITEAFF.